A selection of T cell receptor beta chains follows, all from one sample in a study of T cell responses to AZD1222 COVID-19 vaccine. TCRdb's copy holds only in-frame clones and misses some; the assay was immunoSEQ multiplex PCR. This table lists over 140,000 clones. The sample was peripheral blood. The receptors shown here come from an adult in good health. Both conserved end residues are part of each CDR3. A D gene is named only where the DNA matches it firmly.

j_gene: TRBJ2-1; v_gene: TRBV3-1/TRBV3-2; d_gene: -; CDR3aa: CASSQEGRGSYNEQFF; CDR3nt: TGTGCCAGCAGCCAAGAGGGGCGGGGATCCTACAATGAGCAGTTCTTC
j_gene: TRBJ1-5; v_gene: TRBV6-6; d_gene: -; CDR3aa: CASSSRALDQPQHF; CDR3nt: TGTGCCAGCAGTTCCCGGGCTTTGGATCAGCCCCAGCATTTT
j_gene: TRBJ1-1; v_gene: TRBV28; d_gene: -; CDR3aa: CASISTRNTEAFF; CDR3nt: TGTGCCAGCATATCGACAAGGAACACTGAAGCTTTCTTT
j_gene: TRBJ1-3; v_gene: TRBV3-1/TRBV3-2; d_gene: -; CDR3aa: CASSRDDGDTIYF; CDR3nt: TGTGCCAGCAGCCGGGACGACGGGGACACCATATATTTT
j_gene: TRBJ1-1; v_gene: TRBV7-9; d_gene: TRBD1; CDR3aa: CASSPNRGPTEAFF; CDR3nt: TGTGCCAGCAGCCCCAACAGGGGACCCACTGAAGCTTTCTTT
j_gene: TRBJ2-1; v_gene: TRBV11-3; d_gene: TRBD1; CDR3aa: CASSPRDRDNEQFF; CDR3nt: TGTGCCAGCAGCCCCCGGGACAGGGACAATGAGCAGTTCTTC
j_gene: TRBJ1-4; v_gene: TRBV7-2; d_gene: -; CDR3aa: CASSLPGPVRLFF; CDR3nt: TGTGCCAGCAGCTTACCCGGCCCGGTGCGACTGTTTTTT
j_gene: TRBJ1-5; v_gene: TRBV5-6; d_gene: TRBD1; CDR3aa: CASSITGTDINQPQHF; CDR3nt: TGTGCCAGCAGCATAACCGGGACAGATATAAATCAGCCCCAGCATTTT
j_gene: TRBJ2-7; v_gene: TRBV6-5; d_gene: TRBD1; CDR3aa: CASSEPGQGRYEQYF; CDR3nt: TGTGCCAGCTCCGAACCGGGACAGGGGAGATACGAGCAGTACTTC
j_gene: TRBJ2-7; v_gene: TRBV15; d_gene: -; CDR3aa: CATSREYGRITYEQYF; CDR3nt: TGTGCCACCAGCAGAGAGTACGGAAGAATCACCTACGAGCAGTACTTC
j_gene: TRBJ1-1; v_gene: TRBV5-1; d_gene: -; CDR3aa: CASSGSGLSEAFF; CDR3nt: TGCGCCAGCAGCGGATCCGGGTTGTCTGAAGCTTTCTTT
j_gene: TRBJ1-6; v_gene: TRBV2; d_gene: -; CDR3aa: CASTLTGNSPLHF; CDR3nt: TGTGCCAGCACTTTGACAGGCAATTCACCCCTCCACTTT
j_gene: TRBJ2-1; v_gene: TRBV5-1; d_gene: TRBD1; CDR3aa: CASSVDRPYYNEQFF; CDR3nt: TGCGCCAGCAGCGTGGACAGGCCCTACTACAATGAGCAGTTCTTC
j_gene: TRBJ2-7; v_gene: TRBV7-2; d_gene: -; CDR3aa: CASSLAGYGEQYF; CDR3nt: TGTGCCAGCAGCTTAGCGGGGTACGGCGAGCAGTACTTC
j_gene: TRBJ1-4; v_gene: TRBV3-1/TRBV3-2; d_gene: -; CDR3aa: CASSQGSGANEKLFF; CDR3nt: TGTGCCAGCAGCCAAGGTTCCGGGGCTAATGAAAAACTGTTTTTT
j_gene: TRBJ2-2; v_gene: TRBV3-1/TRBV3-2; d_gene: TRBD1; CDR3aa: CASSLGTAAGTGELFF; CDR3nt: TGTGCCAGCAGCCTCGGGACAGCCGCTGGGACCGGGGAGCTGTTTTTT
j_gene: TRBJ1-4; v_gene: TRBV29-1; d_gene: TRBD1; CDR3aa: CSVRDRGREKLFF; CDR3nt: TGCAGCGTTCGGGACAGGGGGCGAGAAAAACTGTTTTTT
j_gene: TRBJ1-1; v_gene: TRBV7-8; d_gene: -; CDR3aa: CASSDRENVNTEAFF; CDR3nt: TGTGCCAGCAGCGACCGGGAGAATGTGAACACTGAAGCTTTCTTT
j_gene: TRBJ2-7; v_gene: TRBV6-5; d_gene: TRBD1; CDR3aa: CASSRQGSYEQYF; CDR3nt: TGTGCCAGCAGTCGACAGGGCTCCTACGAGCAGTACTTC
j_gene: TRBJ1-2; v_gene: TRBV4-1; d_gene: -; CDR3aa: CASSQVPDKDYGYTF; CDR3nt: TGCGCCAGCAGCCAAGTCCCGGACAAGGACTATGGCTACACCTTC
j_gene: TRBJ2-5; v_gene: TRBV3-1/TRBV3-2; d_gene: -; CDR3aa: CASSQDLVGVGTQYF; CDR3nt: TGTGCCAGCAGCCAAGATCTGGTAGGGGTGGGGACCCAGTACTTC
j_gene: TRBJ1-1; v_gene: TRBV2; d_gene: -; CDR3aa: CASSEQPNTEAFF; CDR3nt: TGTGCCAGCAGTGAACAGCCGAACACTGAAGCTTTCTTT
j_gene: TRBJ2-2; v_gene: TRBV28; d_gene: -; CDR3aa: CASAPPGQLPGELFF; CDR3nt: TGTGCCAGCGCCCCCCCAGGACAGCTCCCCGGGGAGCTGTTTTTT
j_gene: TRBJ2-3; v_gene: TRBV7-9; d_gene: TRBD1; CDR3aa: CASSFDRGHTDTQYF; CDR3nt: TGTGCCAGCAGTTTCGACAGGGGGCACACAGATACGCAGTATTTT
j_gene: TRBJ2-5; v_gene: TRBV9; d_gene: TRBD1; CDR3aa: CASSVGVTGGVQETQYF; CDR3nt: TGTGCCAGCAGCGTAGGAGTCACAGGGGGCGTTCAAGAGACCCAGTACTTC
j_gene: TRBJ2-2; v_gene: TRBV2; d_gene: -; CDR3aa: CATTYGETGELFF; CDR3nt: TGTGCCACCACGTACGGGGAGACCGGGGAGCTGTTTTTT
j_gene: TRBJ1-1; v_gene: TRBV20-1; d_gene: -; CDR3aa: CSALMNTEAFF; CDR3nt: TGCAGTGCTTTGATGAACACTGAAGCTTTCTTT